This T cell receptor (beta chain) was retrieved from a study of cytomegalovirus exposure and HLA in healthy donors. In the PCR, 60 Vbeta and 13 Jbeta primers were used. Data came from immunoSEQ multiplex PCR; TCRdb stores just in-frame clones and leaves some out. The sample comprises more than 95,000 clones, about 81% of which are singletons, and 1.1% rests with the top ten. The CDR3 is 15 residues long. This receptor was obtained from a woman in her 30s in good health and CMV-seronegative. Material for sequencing was PBMCs. The chain links TRBV21-1 to TRBJ2-5; the table gives TRBD1 as D, unverified against the DNA. TRBV21-1 has pseudogene status. The CDR3 here is CASSKGHPMQETQYF. The CDR3, as DNA: TGTGCCAGCAGCAAGGGACACCCGATGCAAGAGACCCAGTACTTC.